The 5 T cell receptor beta chains below were found in one sample sequenced in a study of shared clonotypes between healthy human individuals. TCRdb keeps only in-frame clones here, not all; method: immunoSEQ multiplex PCR. In the table there are 2.3 million or so clones, approximately 93% of which are singletons. Sequencing input: naive CD4+ T cells from PBMCs. Subset here: CD45RA+ positively selected. All receptors derive from a man aged 18 to 30 in good health. Some clones in this sample may be carry-over from other donors' samples.

The chain combines TRBV6-1 with TRBJ2-3; D gene ambiguous. The germline V and J ends were trimmed by 7 bases and 0 bases, with 8 bases remaining between them. Germline-derived CDR1 and CDR2 are MNHNS and SASEGT. The CDR3 is 13 residues long. In DNA, the CDR3 is TGTGCCAGCAAACTCAGGAGCACAGATACGCAGTATTTT. The encoded protein is CASKLRSTDTQYF.

The chain joins TRBV6-1 to TRBJ1-3; tentative D call: TRBD1 (5 bases). V was clipped by 7 bases and J by 0 bases, with 13 bases between them. Per the germline V gene, CDR1 is MNHNS and CDR2 is SASEGT. This CDR3 is 15 amino acids long. As DNA, the CDR3 is TGTGCCAGCACTTTGGGACTTAGCTCTGGAAACACCATATATTTT. Encoded protein: CASTLGLSSGNTIYF.

This chain connects TRBV28 to TRBJ2-3, with TRBD2 matching over 12 bases. The CDR3 extends over 20 amino acids. Germline CDR1 is MDHEN and CDR2 is SYDVKM. The V segment lost 7 bases and the J segment 2 bases; nucleotides outside the gene matches: 19. For the CDR3, the DNA is TGTGCCAGCACCCCCGGTGGGCGGCTAGCGGGAGGGCTCCCCACAGATACGCAGTATTTT. Amino acids: CASTPGGRLAGGLPTDTQYF. Filled out from reference TRBV28 and TRBJ2-3, the complete variable domain reads DVKVTQSSRYLVKRTGEKVFLECVQDMDHENMFWYRQDPGLGLRLIYFSYDVKMKEKGDIPEGYSVSREKKERFSLILESASTNQTSMYLCASTPGGRLAGGLPTDTQYFGPGTRLTVL.

This chain links TRBV6-1 with TRBJ2-2; no definite D call. Germline CDR1 MNHNS, CDR2 SASEGT. CDR3 length: 14 amino acids. V lost 4 bases, J lost 1 base, and 7 bases lay in between. In nucleotides, the CDR3 is TGTGCCAGCAGTGTACGCCGGAACACCGGGGAGCTGTTTTTT. Translated: CASSVRRNTGELFF.

This clone was seen only a few times. The chain joins TRBV30 to TRBJ1-1; D is possibly TRBD1 (6 bases). CDR3 length: 12 amino acids. Per germline, CDR1 GTSNPN and CDR2 SVGIG (reference sequence). The CDR3 here is CAGDPGELGAFF. In DNA form, the CDR3 reads TGTGCGGGGGACCCAGGGGAGCTTGGCGCTTTCTTT.